This is a list of T cell receptor beta chains from one sample in a study of blood T cell repertoires in COVID-19. The method was immunoSEQ multiplex PCR; TCRdb's version includes in-frame clones alone and lacks a portion of them. The repertoire holds 200,000 or so clones, roughly nine tenths seen once, with about 1.7% in the top ten. The sequenced sample consisted of peripheral blood. The receptor source for this set is a man aged 65 to 85 with acute or convalescent COVID-19. Both conserved end residues are part of each CDR3. The order of the fields is CDR3 protein, CDR3 DNA, D gene, V gene, J gene, clone size. A D gene is named only where the DNA matches it firmly. Not every row has a clone size; where given, it reads once, few, many or a size class.

CSVGSTSSSYNEQFF,TGCAGCGTCGGGTCGACTTCGAGCTCCTACAATGAGCAGTTCTTC,-,TRBV29-1,TRBJ2-1,-
CASSEDRFYEQYF,TGTGCCAGCAGTGAAGACAGGTTTTACGAGCAGTACTTC,-,TRBV2,TRBJ2-7,-
CASSLDRTDYGYTF,TGTGCCAGCAGTTTAGACAGGACGGACTATGGCTACACCTTC,-,TRBV27,TRBJ1-2,-
CASSSYNEQFF,TGTGCCAGTAGTTCTTACAATGAGCAGTTCTTC,-,TRBV19,TRBJ2-1,-
CASSLQTGNTEAFF,TGTGCCAGCAGCCTACAGACAGGGAACACTGAAGCTTTCTTT,-,TRBV14,TRBJ1-1,-
CASSLALAGGHVYEQYF,TGCGCCAGCAGCTTGGCACTAGCGGGAGGGCATGTATACGAGCAGTACTTC,TRBD2,TRBV5-1,TRBJ2-7,once
CASSDWPVARYEQFF,TGTGCCAGCAGTGACTGGCCAGTGGCTAGGTATGAGCAGTTCTTC,-,TRBV6-4,TRBJ2-1,-
CASSQDSRDF,TGTGCCAGCAGCCAAGATTCGCGTGATTTT,-,TRBV14,TRBJ1-5,-
CASSGGIDEKLFF,TGTGCCAGTAGTGGGGGGATCGATGAAAAACTGTTTTTT,-,TRBV19,TRBJ1-4,-
CASSSQGDSYNEQFF,TGCGCCAGCAGCTCTCAGGGCGACTCCTACAATGAGCAGTTCTTC,-,TRBV5-1,TRBJ2-1,-
CASSFRAGTNTEAFF,TGTGCCAGCAGCTTCAGGGCAGGTACCAACACTGAAGCTTTCTTT,-,TRBV7-3,TRBJ1-1,-
CASSFKETQYF,TGTGCCAGCAGTTTCAAAGAGACCCAGTACTTC,-,TRBV12-3/TRBV12-4,TRBJ2-5,-
CASSVGPSGGQGEAFF,TGTGCCAGCAGCGTAGGGCCCTCGGGGGGACAGGGCGAAGCTTTCTTT,TRBD1,TRBV9,TRBJ1-1,-
CASSYVTGGGEKLFF,TGTGCCAGCAGTTACGTGACAGGGGGCGGTGAAAAACTGTTTTTT,TRBD1,TRBV6-6,TRBJ1-4,-
CATSDRQADQPQHF,TGTGCCACCAGTGATAGGCAGGCCGATCAGCCCCAGCATTTT,-,TRBV24-1,TRBJ1-5,once
CSVTRTQGVTYEQYF,TGCAGCGTTACCAGGACTCAGGGGGTGACCTACGAGCAGTACTTC,TRBD1,TRBV29-1,TRBJ2-7,-
CASSSDYSYEQYF,TGTGCCTCCTCTTCGGACTACTCCTACGAGCAGTACTTC,-,TRBV7-2,TRBJ2-7,-
CSVVTGGDLAFF,TGCAGCGTTGTAACAGGGGGCGATTTGGCTTTCTTT,TRBD1,TRBV29-1,TRBJ1-1,-
CASSSTSHEQYF,TGTGCCAGCAGCTCTACTAGCCACGAGCAGTACTTC,-,TRBV12-3/TRBV12-4,TRBJ2-7,-
CASSRGLAALLETQYF,TGTGCCAGCAGCCGTGGACTAGCGGCCTTACTAGAGACCCAGTACTTC,TRBD2,TRBV5-5,TRBJ2-5,-
CASSSGQGARTQYF,TGTGCCAGCAGCTCCGGACAGGGGGCGCGTACGCAGTATTTT,TRBD1,TRBV7-2,TRBJ2-3,-
CASSWGQGGQETQYF,TGCGCCAGCAGCTGGGGACAGGGAGGACAAGAGACCCAGTACTTC,TRBD1,TRBV5-1,TRBJ2-5,once
CASSEPGRETQYF,TGTGCCAGCAGTGAGCCAGGGCGGGAGACCCAGTACTTC,-,TRBV6-1,TRBJ2-5,few
CATSDFPLLHEQYF,TGTGCCACCAGTGATTTCCCCCTACTCCACGAGCAGTACTTC,-,TRBV24-1,TRBJ2-7,once
CASKDPSYYEQYF,TGTGCCAGCAAGGATCCTAGCTACTACGAGCAGTACTTC,-,TRBV6-6,TRBJ2-7,-
CASSPRQGAHEQYF,TGTGCCAGCAGCCCTCGACAGGGCGCCCACGAGCAGTACTTC,TRBD1,TRBV9,TRBJ2-7,-
CASSPNSGETQYF,TGCGCCAGCAGCCCAAATAGCGGAGAGACCCAGTACTTC,-,TRBV5-1,TRBJ2-5,-